This T cell receptor beta chain was captured by sequencing in a study of blood T cell repertoires in COVID-19. Study details: The samples span acute and convalescent COVID-19 from the United States, Italy and Spain. T cells, B-cell-depleted T cells, or PBMCs supplied cDNA or gDNA.

In the original analysis: It was from reference gene primer amplification that nucleated cell counts were estimated. TCRdb's copy holds only in-frame clones and misses some; the assay was immunoSEQ multiplex PCR. V and J calls and clone size are given by that table; D and trimming were obtained from the DNA. The profile shows just over 650,000 clones, 70% to 90% of them singletons. Material: peripheral blood. The TCR sequence derives from a woman younger than 35 with acute or convalescent COVID-19.

The CDR3 region has the DNA TGTGCCAGTAGTAGCCCGGGACAGGGGTATAACGAGCAGTACTTC. Its protein is CASSSPGQGYNEQYF. V gene TRBV19 combines with J gene TRBJ2-7, with 10 bases that match TRBD1. Germline CDR1 is LNHDA and CDR2 is SQIVND (reference sequence). The CDR3 is 15 amino acids. Trimming took 4 bases from V and 5 from J; bases not matched to a gene: 8.